The 32 T cell receptor beta chains listed next were all sequenced from one sample in a study of blood T cells in healthy people across ages. A J-beta primer mix and a sample-barcoded 5' primer were used in a second PCR of roughly 7 to 12 cycles. MiXCR, applied by TCRdb to the 5' RACE reads, yields one record per CDR3 protein. This table holds about 1.5 million distinct CDR3 sequences, around 39% found once. Sequenced sample: blood. These receptor sequences come from a woman between 18 and 29 years old in good health.

This rearrangement joins TRBV5-1 to TRBJ2-5, with D tentatively TRBD1 (5 bases). Germline CDR1 SGHRS, CDR2 YFSETQ. V dropped 5 bases and J dropped 4 bases, with 21 bases sitting between them. CDR3 length: 16 residues. DNA for the CDR3: TGCGCCAGCAGAGGGCAGGGTGCAACGGAGAGAGAGACCCAGTACTTC. Translated: CASRGQGATERETQYF.

The rearrangement uses TRBV20-1 and TRBJ1-1, with D hard to call. This CDR3 region has 13 residues. Between the trimmed V and J ends, which lost 3 bases and 5 bases, there was a span of 13 bases. CDR1 is DFQATT and CDR2 is SNEGSKA in the germline V gene (reference sequence). The CDR3 region is CSASKAGGTEAFF. DNA of the CDR3: TGCAGTGCTAGTAAGGCGGGAGGAACTGAAGCTTTCTTT.

This clonotype was recorded only once. The CDR3 sequence is CASSLAFGNEQYF. In DNA, the CDR3 is TGTGCCAGCAGCTTAGCGTTCGGCAATGAGCAGTACTTC. This chain uses TRBV7-2 with TRBJ2-7; D not resolved. CDR1 is SGHTA, CDR2 FQGNSA, per germline. The CDR3 is 13 residues long. Trimming took 0 bases from V and 7 from J, leaving 10 bases between them.

The V gene is TRBV6-1, the J gene TRBJ2-7, with TRBD2 as a possible D gene (6 bases). V was shortened by 1 base and J by 6 bases, with 13 bases between the two germline ends. There are 14 residues in the CDR3. Germline V gene data show CDR1 as MNHNS and CDR2 as SASEGT. CDR3 sequence: CASSEDHLGGEQYF. The CDR3 nucleotides are TGTGCCAGCAGTGAAGATCATTTGGGGGGCGAGCAGTACTTC.

CDR3 residues: CASSPGLAGTRRNEQFF. Here the CDR3 DNA reads TGTGCCAGCAGTCCCGGACTAGCGGGAACGCGTCGCAATGAGCAGTTCTTC. V gene TRBV12-3 or TRBV12-4 combines with J gene TRBJ2-1; TRBD2 matches 12 bases. J lost 6 bases, V lost 5 bases, and 11 bases had no gene match. The CDR3 spans 17 residues.

V and J are TRBV24-1 and TRBJ1-4; D unresolved. From germline, CDR1 is KGHDR and CDR2 SFDVKD. V lost 9 bases and J lost 0, with 13 bases in between. The CDR3 is made up of 15 amino acids. In DNA form, the CDR3 reads TGTGCCACCGGAAAAGCAGAGTCAACTAATGAAAAACTGTTTTTT. Encoded protein: CATGKAESTNEKLFF.

This chain connects TRBV9 to TRBJ2-1, with 7 bases matching TRBD2. Germline assignment: CDR1 SGDLS and CDR2 YYNGEE. Trimming at V came to 0 bases and at J to 5 bases, leaving 5 bases not matched to a gene. The length of the CDR3 is 15 residues. The DNA for the CDR3 is TGTGCCAGCAGCGTAGCGGGCGGGAGCAACAATGAGCAGTTCTTC. Encoded protein: CASSVAGGSNNEQFF. Full variable domain (rest looked up from reference TRBV9 and TRBJ2-1): DSGVTQTPKHLITATGQRVTLRCSPRSGDLSVYWYQQSLDQGLQFLIQYYNGEERAKGNILERFSAQQFPDLHSELNLSSLELGDSALYFCASSVAGGSNNEQFFGPGTRLTVL.

This chain uses TRBV7-8 with TRBJ1-1; D is uncertain. Trimming took off 2 bases at V and 5 bases at J, with 21 bases between the two ends. Germline CDR1 SGHVS, CDR2 FQNEAQ. The CDR3 totals 17 residues. CDR3 residues: CASSLNPVGSRGTEAFF. The CDR3 coding sequence is TGTGCCAGCAGCTTAAATCCTGTGGGTAGCCGAGGGACTGAAGCTTTCTTT.

The rearrangement joins TRBV15 to TRBJ2-3; the D is unclear. CDR3 length: 17 residues. Between the trimmed V and J ends, which lost 0 bases and 4 bases, there was a span of 17 bases. In germline, CDR1 is LNHNV, CDR2 YYDKDF (reference sequence). DNA of the CDR3: TGTGCCACCAGCAGAGATTACCTATCGTCGAAGGCAGATACGCAGTATTTT. This codes for CATSRDYLSSKADTQYF.

This clonotype was detected ten times or more. The chain recombines TRBV4-1 with TRBJ2-7; 12 bases match TRBD2. J lost 2 bases, V lost 5 bases, and 4 bases had no gene match. CDR3 length equals 15 residues. Germline-derived CDR1 and CDR2 are MGHRA and YSYEKL. The CDR3 DNA reads TGCGCCAGCAGCGAAACTAGCGGGGGGACCTACGAGCAGTACTTC. The encoded protein is CASSETSGGTYEQYF.

This chain joins TRBV12-3 or TRBV12-4 and TRBJ1-2; D gene unclear. V was shortened by 2 bases and J by 8 bases, with 12 bases between the two germline ends. This CDR3 spans 13 amino acids. CDR3 loop: CASSLNHPGGYTF. CDR3 sequence (DNA): TGTGCCAGCAGTTTAAACCATCCGGGGGGCTACACCTTC.

There are a few counts of this clonotype. The V gene is TRBV11-2, the J gene TRBJ1-2; D might be TRBD1 (5 bases). In germline, CDR1 is SGHAT, CDR2 FQNNGV. V was shortened by 5 bases and J by 4 bases, with 14 bases between the two germline ends. The CDR3 consists of 14 residues. This chain's CDR3 is CASSPKGGGYGYTF. CDR3 sequence (DNA): TGTGCCAGCAGCCCGAAAGGTGGGGGCTATGGCTACACCTTC.

In this sample, this clonotype turned up a few times. The V call is TRBV3-1, the J call TRBJ2-7; 13 nucleotides align to TRBD2. The V and J ends lost 4 bases and 2 bases, in that order; junction bases with no gene match: 5. Germline assignment: CDR1 LGHDT and CDR2 YNNKEL (reference sequence). The CDR3 consists of 16 residues. The CDR3 loop reads CASSLSLAGGAYEQYF. CDR3 coding DNA: TGTGCCAGCAGCCTATCACTAGCGGGAGGGGCCTACGAGCAGTACTTC.

The chain has TRBV4-1 and TRBJ2-7; weak D call: TRBD1 (6 bases). Trimming removed 0 bases at V and 5 bases at J, with 11 bases between. Germline CDR1 MGHRA, CDR2 YSYEKL. This CDR3 spans 14 amino acids. The CDR3 here is CASSQDGAGDEQYF. The CDR3, as DNA: TGCGCCAGCAGCCAAGATGGGGCAGGGGACGAGCAGTACTTC.

V and J are TRBV20-1 and TRBJ1-1; no clear D. V lost 1 base and J lost 0, with 9 bases in between. CDR1 DFQATT and CDR2 SNEGSKA come from the germline V gene (reference sequence). The CDR3 covers 14 residues. The CDR3 sequence is CSARGAVMNTEAFF. The CDR3 DNA sequence: TGCAGTGCTAGAGGGGCAGTTATGAACACTGAAGCTTTCTTT.

The V gene is TRBV5-1, the J gene TRBJ1-2, with D tentatively TRBD1 (5 bases). Trimming removed 4 bases from V and 4 bases from J, with 17 bases in between. Germline lookup yields CDR1 SGHRS and CDR2 YFSETQ. There are 15 residues in the CDR3. Here the CDR3 DNA reads TGCGCCAGCAGCGCCCCCGGGGCCGGACCCTATGGCTACACCTTC. Protein product: CASSAPGAGPYGYTF. The variable domain in full, completed from reference TRBV5-1 and TRBJ1-2, reads KAGVTQTPRYLIKTRGQQVTLSCSPISGHRSVSWYQQTPGQGLQFLFEYFSETQRNKGNFPGRFSGRQFSNSRSEMNVSTLELGDSALYLCASSAPGAGPYGYTFGSGTRLTVV.

The rearrangement joins TRBV2 to TRBJ2-7; 9 bases are shared with TRBD2. V shed 7 bases, J shed 7 bases, and the junction held 8 bases outside the gene matches. CDR3 length equals 13 residues. Germline CDR1 SNHLY, CDR2 FYNNEI. The DNA of the CDR3 is TGTGCCAGCATTGCTAGCGGGGAAAATGAGCAGTACTTC. Translated: CASIASGENEQYF.

This clonotype was found a few times. The rearrangement links TRBV20-1 to TRBJ1-1; 7 nucleotides line up with TRBD1. Germline-derived CDR1 and CDR2 are DFQATT and SNEGSKA (reference sequence). V lost 2 bases to trimming and J lost 1 base; unmatched junction nucleotides: 4. The CDR3 consists of 14 residues. CDR3 region: CSARRTGGNTEAFF. The CDR3 DNA is TGCAGTGCTAGACGGACAGGAGGGAACACTGAAGCTTTCTTT.

This chain uses TRBV28 with TRBJ2-3; D gene ambiguous. The CDR3 is 13 residues long. Germline CDR1 reads MDHEN; CDR2 reads SYDVKM. The V end lost 5 bases, the J end lost 3 bases, and 9 bases lay between the germline ends. The CDR3 DNA reads as TGTGCCAGCAGTGTATACGGAACAGATACGCAGTATTTT. Translation: CASSVYGTDTQYF.

V and J are TRBV5-1 and TRBJ2-3; TRBD2 aligns across 13 bases. Germline lookup yields CDR1 SGHRS and CDR2 YFSETQ. The ends lost 4 bases at V and 3 bases at J; junction bases unmatched: 8. This CDR3 is 17 amino acids long. The CDR3 is CASSPGLAGMGTDTQYF. Here the CDR3 DNA reads TGCGCCAGCAGCCCGGGACTAGCGGGGATGGGTACAGATACGCAGTATTTT.

The chain is built from TRBV5-6 and TRBJ2-3; 9 bases line up with TRBD1. The CDR3 covers 16 residues. Germline trimming cut 1 base from V and 3 bases from J; bases unmatched to any gene: 6. Germline CDR1 is SGHDT and CDR2 is YYEEEE. CDR3 loop: CASSLSPGTGTDTQYF. CDR3 bases: TGTGCCAGCAGCTTGTCTCCCGGGACAGGGACAGATACGCAGTATTTT.

This clonotype appeared a few times. The chain recombines TRBV20-1 with TRBJ2-7, with D perhaps being TRBD1 or TRBD2 (5 bases each). This CDR3 comprises 14 residues. CDR1 is DFQATT, CDR2 SNEGSKA, per germline (reference sequence). V was clipped by 3 bases and J by 0 bases, with 12 bases between them. CDR3 in DNA: TGCAGTGCTAGGAGGGGCACGGCCTCCTACGAGCAGTACTTC. It specifies CSARRGTASYEQYF.

The chain links TRBV5-1 to TRBJ2-4; TRBD1 might be the D (6 bases). The V end lost 5 bases, the J end lost 7 bases, and 13 bases lay between the germline ends. The CDR3 totals 13 residues. Germline lookup yields CDR1 SGHRS and CDR2 YFSETQ. CDR3 residues: CASRTDRMNIQYF. As DNA, the CDR3 is TGCGCCAGCAGAACAGACAGGATGAACATTCAGTACTTC.

Only a few counts were recorded for this clonotype. The V call is TRBV5-5, the J call TRBJ2-7; either TRBD1 or TRBD2 may supply D (6 bases each). V lost 2 bases and J 3 bases, leaving 12 bases between the germline ends. The CDR3 is 14 amino acids. CDR1 and CDR2 (germline): SGHKS, YYEKEE (reference sequence). The CDR3 DNA is TGTGCCAGCAGCTTACAGGGAGGAAACTACGAGCAGTACTTC. It codes for CASSLQGGNYEQYF.

In its sample, this clonotype was seen once. The chain joins TRBV4-1 to TRBJ2-5; D unclear. The CDR3 covers 16 residues. CDR1 is MGHRA and CDR2 is YSYEKL in the germline V gene. Trimming pared 5 bases from V and 10 bases from J, leaving 26 bases between. CDR3 residues: CASSDPLKEAIRNQYF. The CDR3 nucleotides are TGCGCCAGCAGCGACCCTTTGAAAGAGGCGATTCGGAACCAGTACTTC.

About this clonotype: Sequence at one end of the junction differs from germline and may be a read error. The chain combines TRBV7-3 with TRBJ1-1; D may be TRBD1 (6 bases). This CDR3 has 14 residues. Germline V CDR1 and CDR2: SGHTA, FQGTGA. The CDR3: CASSLGGGDTKAFF. DNA for the CDR3: TGTGCCAGCAGCTTAGGGGGCGGGGACACTAAAGCTTTCTTT.

The gene calls are TRBV10-3 and TRBJ2-5, with D perhaps TRBD1 (6 bases). The CDR3 runs to 16 residues. Per germline, CDR1 ENHRY and CDR2 SYGVKD. V lost 2 bases and J 5 bases, leaving 18 bases between the germline ends. CDR3 in DNA: TGTGCCATCAGTGAGACAGACAGGAGAATGGGGGAGACCCAGTACTTC. Translation: CAISETDRRMGETQYF.

This clonotype has more than one count but fewer than ten. DNA for the CDR3: TGTGCCAGCAGCCGCAAGCTTGCGAGCACAGATACGCAGTATTTT. Protein product: CASSRKLASTDTQYF. This chain uses TRBV7-8 with TRBJ2-3; D uncertain. V was pared by 5 bases and J by 0 bases, with 12 bases between. Germline V gives CDR1 SGHVS, CDR2 FQNEAQ. The CDR3 covers 15 residues.

V usage is TRBV29-1 and J usage is TRBJ2-3, with 7 positions matching TRBD2. The CDR3 is 15 amino acids. The junction had 12 bases not matched to a gene; V was cut back by 6 bases and J by 3 bases. In germline, CDR1 is SQVTM, CDR2 ANQGSEA. The DNA for the CDR3 is TGCAGCGTCTTGGGGTCGGGGGGTGGGACAGATACGCAGTATTTT. This sequence encodes CSVLGSGGGTDTQYF.

The chain employs TRBV11-2 and TRBJ1-2; D uncertain. V was shortened by 6 bases and J by 6 bases, with 14 bases between the two germline ends. This CDR3 region has 13 residues. The V gene's germline CDR1 is SGHAT and CDR2 FQNNGV. The CDR3 DNA reads as TGTGCCAGCAGGCCCACCGTCTTAGATGGCTACACCTTC. This gives the protein CASRPTVLDGYTF.

The genes are TRBV6-6 and TRBJ2-3; the D gene could be TRBD1 or TRBD2 (5 bases each). V lost 8 bases and J lost 0, with 18 bases in between. Germline CDR1 and CDR2: MNHNY and SVGAGI (reference sequence). The CDR3 runs 16 residues. CDR3 sequence: CASFERDVISTDTQYF. The CDR3 bases are TGTGCCAGCTTCGAACGGGACGTCATTAGCACAGATACGCAGTATTTT.

There are a few counts of this clonotype. The V gene is TRBV20-1, the J gene TRBJ2-3, with D perhaps matching TRBD1 (5 bases). This CDR3 is 13 amino acids long. V was pared by 6 bases and J by 6 bases, with 16 bases between. Per germline, CDR1 DFQATT and CDR2 SNEGSKA (reference sequence). In nucleotides, the CDR3 is TGCAGTGCCATTCCCTTGTCAGGGGATACGCAGTATTTT. Protein: CSAIPLSGDTQYF.